The rows below give T cell receptor beta chains drawn from one sample of a study of blood T cell repertoires in COVID-19. Profiled with immunoSEQ multiplex PCR; TCRdb holds only in-frame clones, not every one. Found here are 100,000 or so clones, 75% to 95% of them singletons; the top ten hold less than 4.5%. Material for sequencing was peripheral blood. The receptor set was obtained from a man between 18 and 35 years old with acute or convalescent COVID-19. Both conserved end residues are part of each CDR3. The order of the fields is J gene, clone size, V gene, D gene, CDR3 DNA, CDR3 protein. The D gene is left open where the match is weak. Clone size appears in some rows only: once, few, many, or a class for an expanded clone.

j_gene: TRBJ2-1; abundance: .; v_gene: TRBV4-1; d_gene: TRBD2; CDR3nt: TGCGCCAGCAGCTCCTCCGGGGGGTACAATGAGCAGTTCTTC; CDR3aa: CASSSSGGYNEQFF
j_gene: TRBJ2-1; abundance: .; v_gene: TRBV11-2; d_gene: TRBD2; CDR3nt: TGTGCCAGCAGCTTAGTTGGCGGGGGGGCGAATGAGCAGTTCTTC; CDR3aa: CASSLVGGGANEQFF
j_gene: TRBJ1-5; abundance: .; v_gene: TRBV12-5; d_gene: .; CDR3nt: TGTGCTAGTGGTCCCGACGGGTCGGGCAATCAGCCCCAGCATTTT; CDR3aa: CASGPDGSGNQPQHF
j_gene: TRBJ2-4; abundance: once; v_gene: TRBV19; d_gene: TRBD1; CDR3nt: TGTGCCAGTATTAATTCGGGAACAGGGGGCAGGAACATTCAGTACTTC; CDR3aa: CASINSGTGGRNIQYF
j_gene: TRBJ2-3; abundance: .; v_gene: TRBV9; d_gene: TRBD1; CDR3nt: TGTGCCAGCAGCGTAGGGGGACAGGGGACCACAGATACGCAGTATTTT; CDR3aa: CASSVGGQGTTDTQYF
j_gene: TRBJ2-3; abundance: .; v_gene: TRBV3-1/TRBV3-2; d_gene: .; CDR3nt: TGTGCCAGCAGCCAAGATTGGGCCACAGATACGCAGTATTTT; CDR3aa: CASSQDWATDTQYF
j_gene: TRBJ2-1; abundance: once; v_gene: TRBV4-1; d_gene: TRBD2; CDR3nt: TGCGCCAGCAGCCCCTCGCGGGCTAGCGGTTTATACAATGAGCAGTTCTTC; CDR3aa: CASSPSRASGLYNEQFF
j_gene: TRBJ2-1; abundance: .; v_gene: TRBV5-4; d_gene: TRBD2; CDR3nt: TGTGCCAGCAGCTTGGACGGGAGGGCCTACAATGAGCAGTTCTTC; CDR3aa: CASSLDGRAYNEQFF
j_gene: TRBJ2-3; abundance: .; v_gene: TRBV27; d_gene: .; CDR3nt: TGTGCCAGCAGTTTAAGCCGTTCCGCAGATACGCAGTATTTT; CDR3aa: CASSLSRSADTQYF
j_gene: TRBJ1-5; abundance: .; v_gene: TRBV6-5; d_gene: TRBD1; CDR3nt: TGTGCCAGCATTCTCGGGACAGGAAATCAGCCCCAGCATTTT; CDR3aa: CASILGTGNQPQHF
j_gene: TRBJ1-2; abundance: .; v_gene: TRBV19; d_gene: .; CDR3nt: TGTGCCACCGGGGAATATGGCTACACCTTC; CDR3aa: CATGEYGYTF
j_gene: TRBJ2-2; abundance: .; v_gene: TRBV5-1; d_gene: TRBD1; CDR3nt: TGCGCCAGCAGCTTGATCGGACAGGGGACCGGGGAGCTGTTTTTT; CDR3aa: CASSLIGQGTGELFF
j_gene: TRBJ2-1; abundance: .; v_gene: TRBV3-1/TRBV3-2; d_gene: .; CDR3nt: TGTGCCAGCAGCCAAGCGCCGGCGGGGGCAGTAAGCTCCTACAATGAGCAGTTCTTC; CDR3aa: CASSQAPAGAVSSYNEQFF
j_gene: TRBJ1-2; abundance: .; v_gene: TRBV20-1; d_gene: TRBD1; CDR3nt: TGCAGTGCTAGTATGGACAGGGGAGATGGCTACACCTTC; CDR3aa: CSASMDRGDGYTF
j_gene: TRBJ1-2; abundance: .; v_gene: TRBV12-5; d_gene: TRBD1; CDR3nt: TGTGCTAGTGATGGGGACAGGGAGGACTATGGCTACACCTTC; CDR3aa: CASDGDREDYGYTF
j_gene: TRBJ1-6; abundance: .; v_gene: TRBV11-2; d_gene: TRBD1; CDR3nt: TGTGCCAGCAGCTTAGGAGGGGGCTTAAATTCACCCCTCCACTTT; CDR3aa: CASSLGGGLNSPLHF
j_gene: TRBJ1-2; abundance: .; v_gene: TRBV5-1; d_gene: .; CDR3nt: TGCGCCAGCAGCTTGCCGGGAAATGGCTACACCTTC; CDR3aa: CASSLPGNGYTF
j_gene: TRBJ1-6; abundance: .; v_gene: TRBV6-5; d_gene: .; CDR3nt: TGTGCCAGCAGTAGGGGGGGCTATTCTAATTCACCCCTCCACTTT; CDR3aa: CASSRGGYSNSPLHF
j_gene: TRBJ2-7; abundance: few; v_gene: TRBV29-1; d_gene: .; CDR3nt: TGCAGCGTTTCGAGGTCGGGGGAGCAGTACTTC; CDR3aa: CSVSRSGEQYF
j_gene: TRBJ1-2; abundance: .; v_gene: TRBV5-4; d_gene: TRBD1; CDR3nt: TGTGCCAGCAGCTTGGACAGGGGCCCTTCGGGCTACACCTTC; CDR3aa: CASSLDRGPSGYTF
j_gene: TRBJ2-5; abundance: .; v_gene: TRBV25-1; d_gene: TRBD1; CDR3nt: TGTGCCAGCAGTGTCACAGGGGGCAGAGAGACCCAGTACTTC; CDR3aa: CASSVTGGRETQYF
j_gene: TRBJ1-1; abundance: .; v_gene: TRBV12-2; d_gene: .; CDR3nt: TGTGCAAGTCGCTTAGCGGGCCCCCCGAACGGAATGAACACTGAAGCTTTCTTT; CDR3aa: CASRLAGPPNGMNTEAFF
j_gene: TRBJ1-5; abundance: .; v_gene: TRBV19; d_gene: TRBD1; CDR3nt: TGTGCCAGTAGTACGTGGACAGGGGATCAGCCCCAGCATTTT; CDR3aa: CASSTWTGDQPQHF
j_gene: TRBJ1-3; abundance: .; v_gene: TRBV6-5; d_gene: .; CDR3nt: TGTGCCAGCAGTCCACATACAGCTGGAAACACCATATATTTT; CDR3aa: CASSPHTAGNTIYF
j_gene: TRBJ2-7; abundance: .; v_gene: TRBV5-1; d_gene: TRBD1; CDR3nt: TGCGCCAGCAGGAACGACAGGGGAGGCTACGAGCAGTACTTC; CDR3aa: CASRNDRGGYEQYF
j_gene: TRBJ2-5; abundance: .; v_gene: TRBV25-1; d_gene: .; CDR3nt: TGTGCCAGCAGTGAAACTGATTGGTACGAAGAGACCCAGTACTTC; CDR3aa: CASSETDWYEETQYF
j_gene: TRBJ1-2; abundance: .; v_gene: TRBV29-1; d_gene: .; CDR3nt: TGCAGCGTTGAAGTCTGGTATTCGGGGGGGAACTATGGCTACACCTTC; CDR3aa: CSVEVWYSGGNYGYTF
j_gene: TRBJ2-7; abundance: .; v_gene: TRBV5-4; d_gene: TRBD1; CDR3nt: TGTGCCAGCAGCTCACCAACCGGGACAGGGGGTACCTACGAGCAGTACTTC; CDR3aa: CASSSPTGTGGTYEQYF
j_gene: TRBJ2-5; abundance: once; v_gene: TRBV24-1; d_gene: .; CDR3nt: TGTGCCACCAGTGATCCAACAGGGGGAGGGGGTGGAGAGACCCAGTACTTC; CDR3aa: CATSDPTGGGGGETQYF
j_gene: TRBJ2-5; abundance: .; v_gene: TRBV24-1; d_gene: TRBD2; CDR3nt: TGTGCCACCAGCGGGACTAGCGTGACCCAGTACTTC; CDR3aa: CATSGTSVTQYF
j_gene: TRBJ2-7; abundance: .; v_gene: TRBV6-5; d_gene: TRBD1; CDR3nt: TGTGCCAGCAGTTACGGTGGGACAGGCATTCCCTACGAGCAGTACTTC; CDR3aa: CASSYGGTGIPYEQYF
j_gene: TRBJ2-3; abundance: few; v_gene: TRBV2; d_gene: TRBD2; CDR3nt: TGTGCCAGCAGTCCCCAACTAGCGGGCAGCACAGATACGCAGTATTTT; CDR3aa: CASSPQLAGSTDTQYF
j_gene: TRBJ2-4; abundance: .; v_gene: TRBV7-9; d_gene: .; CDR3nt: TGTGCCAGCAGCTCCCGACTTCCGGTAGCCAAAAACATTCAGTACTTC; CDR3aa: CASSSRLPVAKNIQYF
j_gene: TRBJ1-2; abundance: once; v_gene: TRBV19; d_gene: .; CDR3nt: TGTGCCAGTAGTATCGGGACTAACTATGGCTACACCTTC; CDR3aa: CASSIGTNYGYTF
j_gene: TRBJ1-5; abundance: .; v_gene: TRBV9; d_gene: TRBD1; CDR3nt: TGTGCCAGCAGCAAAGGGGGCGCGGCTGGTGAGCCCCAGCATTTT; CDR3aa: CASSKGGAAGEPQHF
j_gene: TRBJ2-1; abundance: .; v_gene: TRBV5-1; d_gene: TRBD1; CDR3nt: TGCGCCAGCAGCGGGTTAAGACAGGGGGTCTCGAACTCCTACAATGAGCAGTTCTTC; CDR3aa: CASSGLRQGVSNSYNEQFF
j_gene: TRBJ1-1; abundance: .; v_gene: TRBV12-3/TRBV12-4; d_gene: TRBD1; CDR3nt: TGTGCCAGTAACAGGGGGCTCAACACTGAAGCTTTCTTT; CDR3aa: CASNRGLNTEAFF
j_gene: TRBJ1-2; abundance: once; v_gene: TRBV15; d_gene: .; CDR3nt: TGTGCCACCAGCAGAGATAAAGGGGGAGCCCCCTATGGCTACACCTTC; CDR3aa: CATSRDKGGAPYGYTF
j_gene: TRBJ2-2; abundance: once; v_gene: TRBV5-1; d_gene: .; CDR3nt: TGCGCCAGCAGCTTGGACAGATCATCGGAGCTGTTTTTT; CDR3aa: CASSLDRSSELFF
j_gene: TRBJ1-2; abundance: .; v_gene: TRBV9; d_gene: .; CDR3nt: TGTGCCAGCAGCGTAGAAGAGAACTATGGCTACACCTTC; CDR3aa: CASSVEENYGYTF
j_gene: TRBJ2-1; abundance: .; v_gene: TRBV24-1; d_gene: .; CDR3nt: TGTGCCACCAGTGATCCCGTTTTGGCTGAGCAGTTCTTC; CDR3aa: CATSDPVLAEQFF
j_gene: TRBJ1-6; abundance: .; v_gene: TRBV5-4; d_gene: .; CDR3nt: TGTGCCAGCAGCCCGGGTCCTCCGGGAGAAAATTCACCCCTCCACTTT; CDR3aa: CASSPGPPGENSPLHF
j_gene: TRBJ2-7; abundance: .; v_gene: TRBV6-5; d_gene: TRBD1; CDR3nt: TGTGCCAGCAGTTACTTAGGGACAGTGGGATGGGGGGAGCAGTACTTC; CDR3aa: CASSYLGTVGWGEQYF
j_gene: TRBJ1-4; abundance: .; v_gene: TRBV5-8; d_gene: .; CDR3nt: TGTGCCAGCAGCTTTATTTTGAGCAGCGGTGAAAAACTGTTTTTT; CDR3aa: CASSFILSSGEKLFF
j_gene: TRBJ1-2; abundance: .; v_gene: TRBV19; d_gene: TRBD1; CDR3nt: TGTGCCAGTAGTAAGGACAGGATTGACGGCTACACCTTC; CDR3aa: CASSKDRIDGYTF
j_gene: TRBJ1-2; abundance: .; v_gene: TRBV5-1; d_gene: .; CDR3nt: TGCGCCAGCAGCTTTACGGCTTTGAGGGACTATGGCTACACCTTC; CDR3aa: CASSFTALRDYGYTF
j_gene: TRBJ1-5; abundance: .; v_gene: TRBV6-1; d_gene: .; CDR3nt: TGTGCCAGCAGTGATTCACACAATCAGCCCCAGCATTTT; CDR3aa: CASSDSHNQPQHF
j_gene: TRBJ1-2; abundance: .; v_gene: TRBV6-5; d_gene: .; CDR3nt: TGTGCCAGCAGTATGCAGGGGATGGGCGGCTACACCTTC; CDR3aa: CASSMQGMGGYTF
j_gene: TRBJ2-2; abundance: .; v_gene: TRBV25-1; d_gene: TRBD2; CDR3nt: TGTGCCAGCAGTGCCGGGACGTTGCCTGGGGGGGCCGGGGAGCTGTTTTTT; CDR3aa: CASSAGTLPGGAGELFF
j_gene: TRBJ1-2; abundance: .; v_gene: TRBV19; d_gene: .; CDR3nt: TGTGCCAGTTCCAGGGGCTATGGCTACACCTTC; CDR3aa: CASSRGYGYTF